These 24 T cell receptor beta chains were all obtained from the same sample, sequenced in a study of T cell repertoires in cytomegalovirus infection. These receptors lack a known antigen. MiXCR was run by TCRdb on the reads, yielding one entry per CDR3 protein. Found here are about 920,000 distinct CDR3 sequences, 25% to 40% of them singletons; the top ten hold around an eighth. The specimen comprised cultured CD8+ T cells from PBMCs, sampled from culture after CMV antigen stimulation. These receptors all come from a human donor in good health (CMV status not recorded). Some clones in this sample may be carry-over from other donors' samples.

The V and J genes are TRBV7-9 and TRBJ1-2; 8 positions agree with TRBD1. V dropped 5 bases and J dropped 7; count of bases not matched to a gene: 9. There are 14 residues in the CDR3. CDR1 SEHNR and CDR2 FQNEAQ come from the germline V gene (reference sequence). The chain's CDR3 is CASSQRQGWGGYTF. The CDR3, as DNA: TGTGCCAGCAGCCAACGACAGGGGTGGGGTGGCTACACCTTC.

The chain recombines TRBV5-6 with TRBJ2-1, with D perhaps being TRBD1 or TRBD2 (6 bases each). Germline loops: CDR1 SGHDT, CDR2 YYEEEE. This CDR3 is built from 16 residues. With 2 bases removed from V and 6 bases from J, the gap between germline ends came to 18 bases. CDR3 sequence (DNA): TGTGCCAGCAGCTTAGGGGGGAAGTTAGCGTTCAATGAGCAGTTCTTC. As protein: CASSLGGKLAFNEQFF.

The chain has TRBV6-2 or TRBV6-3 and TRBJ1-1; D is possibly TRBD1 (5 bases). Deletions cut 7 bases from V and 6 bases from J, with 18 bases between. This CDR3 spans 14 amino acids. Germline V lookup: CDR1 MNHEY, CDR2 SVGEGT. The chain's CDR3 is CASTRGKGLPEAFF. Here the CDR3 DNA reads TGTGCCAGCACCCGCGGCAAGGGGTTACCTGAAGCTTTCTTT.

This clonotype was seen more than once but under ten times. The genes are TRBV7-9 and TRBJ2-2, with 8 bases that match TRBD2. Per germline, CDR1 SEHNR and CDR2 FQNEAQ (reference sequence). The J segment lost 2 bases and the V segment lost 5 bases, leaving 7 bases of the junction unmatched. The CDR3 totals 16 residues. The CDR3 DNA reads as TGTGCCAGCAGCCCCCGGGGGGGGCTAAACACCGGGGAGCTGTTTTTT. This sequence encodes CASSPRGGLNTGELFF.

This clonotype was found many times. The J gene is TRBJ1-3, the V gene TRBV7-2; D remains ambiguous. CDR3 length equals 12 residues. Germline CDR1 and CDR2: SGHTA and FQGNSA. V dropped 3 bases and J dropped 4 bases, with 4 bases sitting between them. CDR3 region: CASSFIGNTIYF. For the CDR3, the DNA is TGTGCCAGCAGCTTTATAGGAAACACCATATATTTT.

This clonotype has only a few counts. The chain has TRBV13 and TRBJ2-1; TRBD2 aligns across 7 bases. Germline CDR1 reads PRHDT; CDR2 reads FYEKMQ (reference sequence). The CDR3 is 18 residues long. Trimming took 4 bases from V and 1 from J; bases not matched to a gene: 13. The CDR3 here is CASSSLGVASGSYNEQFF. Written as DNA, the CDR3 is TGTGCCAGCAGCTCCCTCGGAGTGGCTAGCGGATCCTACAATGAGCAGTTCTTC.

Only a few counts were recorded for this clonotype. The chain recombines TRBV6-6 with TRBJ1-6; the D is unclear. Germline CDR1 is MNHNY and CDR2 is SVGAGI (reference sequence). V was clipped by 6 bases and J by 8 bases, with 14 bases between them. This CDR3 region has 14 residues. The CDR3 region is CASSPGLGYSPLHF. CDR3 DNA: TGTGCCAGCAGCCCCGGACTGGGGTATTCACCCCTCCACTTT.

This clonotype was found a few times. The chain recombines TRBV6-1 with TRBJ1-1; tentatively, D is TRBD1 (5 bases). The germline V and J ends were trimmed by 2 bases and 6 bases, with 7 bases remaining between them. Germline CDR1 is MNHNS and CDR2 is SASEGT. The CDR3 has 12 amino acids. CDR3 loop: CASSEWGAEAFF. The CDR3 bases are TGTGCCAGCAGTGAATGGGGGGCTGAAGCTTTCTTT.

This clonotype showed up just a few times. The J gene is TRBJ1-1, the V gene TRBV7-2, with D unresolved. The CDR3 extends over 17 amino acids. The germline gives CDR1 SGHTA, CDR2 FQGNSA. Deletions cut 1 base from V and 4 bases from J, with 19 bases between. In DNA form, the CDR3 reads TGTGCCAGCAGCTTAGTTGGCTCTCAGACACTGAGCACTGAAGCTTTCTTT. Residues: CASSLVGSQTLSTEAFF.

The chain carries TRBV15 and TRBJ2-7, with D tentatively TRBD2 (6 bases). The CDR3 spans 15 residues. V was clipped by 5 bases and J by 2 bases, with 16 bases between them. CDR1 is LNHNV, CDR2 YYDKDF, per germline (reference sequence). CDR3 region: CATSERRDWTYEQYF. CDR3 sequence (DNA): TGTGCCACCAGCGAACGGCGGGACTGGACCTACGAGCAGTACTTC.

This clonotype showed up just a few times. J is TRBJ1-2 and V is TRBV19; tentative D call: TRBD1 (5 bases). CDR3 size: 14 residues. The ends were cut back, 2 bases at V and 3 bases at J, with 10 bases in the middle. The V gene's germline CDR1 is LNHDA and CDR2 SQIVND (reference sequence). The CDR3 loop reads CASSITGQDYGYTF. The CDR3 nucleotides are TGTGCCAGTAGTATAACAGGCCAGGACTATGGCTACACCTTC. The variable domain in full, with the rest retrieved from reference TRBV19 and TRBJ1-2, is DGGITQSPKYLFRKEGQNVTLSCEQNLNHDAMYWYRQDPGQGLRLIYYSQIVNDFQKGDIAEGYSVSREKKESFPLTVTSAQKNPTAFYLCASSITGQDYGYTFGSGTRLTVV.

The chain has TRBV19 and TRBJ2-1, with 11 bases that match TRBD2. The germline CDR1 and CDR2 sequences are LNHDA and SQIVND (reference sequence). The CDR3 covers 18 residues. With 3 bases clipped from V and 2 bases from J, the junction kept 9 bases outside the gene matches. Here the CDR3 reads CASSMKLAGGFPYNEQFF. CDR3 DNA sequence: TGTGCCAGTAGTATGAAGCTAGCGGGGGGTTTCCCCTACAATGAGCAGTTCTTC.

The chain uses TRBV25-1 and TRBJ1-2, with a tentative D call TRBD1 (6 bases). Germline loops: CDR1 MGHDK, CDR2 SYGVNS. The CDR3 is 17 amino acids. V was trimmed by 0 bases and J by 5 bases, leaving 19 bases between them. The CDR3 loop reads CASSEYFSGGTRYGYTF. The CDR3 bases are TGTGCCAGCAGTGAATACTTTTCTGGGGGCACTAGGTATGGCTACACCTTC.

The rearrangement joins TRBV7-9 to TRBJ2-7; tentative D call: TRBD1 (6 bases). The germline V gene has CDR1 SEHNR and CDR2 FQNEAQ (reference sequence). V was pared by 4 bases and J by 0 bases, with 10 bases between. The CDR3 covers 14 residues. The CDR3 bases are TGTGCCAGCAGCTCCCGACAGGCCTCCTACGAGCAGTACTTC. The encoded protein is CASSSRQASYEQYF.

In this sample, this clonotype turned up a few times. This chain joins TRBV28 and TRBJ2-3, with 13 bases fitting TRBD2. CDR3 length equals 16 residues. Germline CDR1 MDHEN, CDR2 SYDVKM. V shed 5 bases, J shed 1 base, and the junction held 3 bases outside the gene matches. CDR3 nucleotide sequence: TGTGCCAGCAGTCCCACTAGCGGGGGGGGCACAGATACGCAGTATTTT. Protein product: CASSPTSGGGTDTQYF.

This chain links TRBV29-1 with TRBJ2-7; TRBD1 matches 10 bases. Germline V gene sequence: CDR1 SQVTM, CDR2 ANQGSEA. This CDR3 is 12 amino acids long. V trimming: 7 bases; J trimming: 6 bases; junction bases outside the gene matches: 6. The chain's CDR3 is CSAMTGGGEQYF. The CDR3, as DNA: TGCAGCGCCATGACAGGGGGCGGCGAGCAGTACTTC.

This clonotype was seen only a few times. The genes are TRBV10-3 and TRBJ1-1, with D uncertain. CDR1 ENHRY and CDR2 SYGVKD come from the germline V gene. CDR3 size: 14 residues. V lost 3 bases to trimming and J lost 4 bases, with 12 bases between them. The CDR3 is CAISDDEVGTEAFF. Here the CDR3 DNA reads TGTGCCATCAGTGATGATGAGGTCGGCACTGAAGCTTTCTTT.

As concerns this clonotype: The junction and the germline gene differ at one end; a read error may be behind it. In nucleotides, the CDR3 is TGTGTCAGCAGTGAAGCGCACCAGTGGGGCGAGCAGTACTTC. This sequence encodes CVSSEAHQWGEQYF. J is TRBJ2-7 and V is TRBV6-1; D gene uncertain. The CDR3 totals 14 residues. Germline V lookup: CDR1 MNHNS, CDR2 SASEGT.

This chain connects TRBV29-1 to TRBJ1-1; D not certain. The germline V and J ends were trimmed by 0 bases and 1 base, with 21 bases remaining between them. The CDR3 runs 18 residues. CDR1 and CDR2 (germline): SQVTM, ANQGSEA. CDR3 amino acids: CSVEDLTAGTGGNTEAFF. The CDR3 DNA reads TGCAGCGTTGAAGATCTTACGGCAGGTACGGGTGGGAACACTGAAGCTTTCTTT.

This clonotype was seen repeatedly, ten times or more. This chain connects TRBV7-6 to TRBJ1-5; D gene unclear. CDR3 size: 15 residues. V gave up 1 base and J gave up 2 bases, with 9 bases separating them. Germline loops: CDR1 SGHVS, CDR2 FNYEAQ. The CDR3 spells CASSLGRTGNQPQHF. DNA of the CDR3: TGTGCCAGCAGCTTAGGTCGAACAGGCAATCAGCCCCAGCATTTT.

This clonotype was recorded at least ten times. The V call is TRBV7-6, the J call TRBJ2-3; possibly TRBD2 for D (6 bases). With 6 bases removed from V and 6 bases from J, the gap between germline ends came to 22 bases. This CDR3 has 16 amino acids. Germline CDR1 SGHVS, CDR2 FNYEAQ. The CDR3 sequence is CASRPDGGVSGDTQYF. CDR3 coding DNA: TGTGCCAGCAGACCTGACGGCGGCGTAAGCGGGGATACGCAGTATTTT.

This rearrangement joins TRBV10-2 to TRBJ2-1, with D possibly being TRBD1 (8 bases). Germline CDR1 reads WSHSY; CDR2 reads SAAADI. The CDR3 has 15 amino acids. V was cut by 5 bases and J by 8 bases, with 19 bases left in between. DNA for the CDR3: TGCGCCAGCAGTTCACAGGGGGGGCCTAGGGATGAGCAGTTCTTC. Translated: CASSSQGGPRDEQFF.

This sequence joins TRBV6-4 and TRBJ2-1, with D possibly matching TRBD1 (6 bases). V shed 3 bases and J shed 3 bases, with 9 bases lying between them. The CDR3 covers 14 residues. In germline, CDR1 is MRHNA, CDR2 SNTAGT. The CDR3, as DNA: TGTGCCAGCAGTGAGACGGACAGCTACAATGAGCAGTTCTTC. This encodes CASSETDSYNEQFF.

This chain connects TRBV15 to TRBJ2-7, with D possibly being TRBD1 or TRBD2 (5 bases each). V lost 3 bases to trimming and J lost 3 bases, with 15 bases between them. CDR1 LNHNV and CDR2 YYDKDF come from the germline V gene (reference sequence). The length of the CDR3 is 15 residues. The CDR3 region has the DNA TGTGCCACCAGCAGGGGACGTCAGAAGGGCTACGAGCAGTACTTC. This codes for CATSRGRQKGYEQYF.